These 28 T cell receptor beta chains were all obtained from the same sample, sequenced in a study of OX40 agonist ivuxolimab in advanced cancers. The data were produced by immunoSEQ multiplex PCR, yet TCRdb's version contains in-frame clones alone and is incomplete. The sample includes some 80,000 clones, roughly 86% seen only once; the top ten take around 25%. This material consisted of CD4+ or CD8+ T cells sorted from blood, taken in a trial of the OX40 agonist ivuxolimab. All receptors derive from an adult with an advanced solid tumor such as melanoma, head and neck, liver or kidney cancer.

The V call is TRBV4-3, the J call TRBJ1-2; no clear D. The germline V gene has CDR1 LGHNA and CDR2 YSLEER. V lost 0 bases, J lost 8 bases, and 13 bases lay in between. The CDR3 runs to 14 residues. The CDR3 bases are TGCGCCAGCAGCCAAGATCCGGGTCGCGACGGCTACACCTTC. Translation: CASSQDPGRDGYTF.

The rearrangement uses TRBV6-5 and TRBJ2-3; a weak D match, TRBD1 (6 bases). CDR1 and CDR2 (germline): MNHEY, SVGAGI. Trimming took off 6 bases at V and 2 bases at J, with 12 bases between the two ends. The CDR3 length is 14 residues. DNA of the CDR3: TGTGCCAGCAGGCCTCCAGGGGACACAGATACGCAGTATTTT. It codes for CASRPPGDTDTQYF.

The chain links TRBV7-4 to TRBJ2-7; 15 bases line up with TRBD2. Germline CDR1 and CDR2: SGHVT and SQSDAQ. Losses at the gene ends were 4 bases for V and 4 bases for J; bases not matched to a gene: 8. The CDR3 loop spans 17 amino acids. In nucleotides, the CDR3 is TGTGCCAGCAGCTGGGGACTAGCGGGGGGATTAGGGTACGAGCAGTACTTC. It encodes CASSWGLAGGLGYEQYF.

The rearrangement joins TRBV5-1 to TRBJ2-3; TRBD1 aligns across 10 bases. CDR3 length equals 14 residues. The germline gives CDR1 SGHRS, CDR2 YFSETQ. V dropped 4 bases and J dropped 3; count of bases not matched to a gene: 2. CDR3 residues: CASSRGQGTDTQYF. For the CDR3, the DNA is TGCGCCAGCAGCCGGGGACAGGGGACAGATACGCAGTATTTT.

To note about this clone: This sample also contains other DNA sequences that code for the same CDR3. V usage is TRBV11-2 and J usage is TRBJ2-1; 9 bases fit TRBD2. V lost 3 bases to trimming and J lost 4 bases; unmatched junction nucleotides: 1. This CDR3 has 14 amino acids. Germline CDR1 SGHAT, CDR2 FQNNGV. The CDR3 reads CASSLSGGYNEQFF. Here the CDR3 DNA reads TGTGCCAGCAGCTTGAGCGGGGGGTACAATGAGCAGTTCTTC. Based on the CDR3 plus reference TRBV11-2 and TRBJ2-1, the full variable domain is EAGVAQSPRYKIIEKRQSVAFWCNPISGHATLYWYQQILGQGPKLLIQFQNNGVVDDSQLPKDRFSAERLKGVDSTLKIQPAKLEDSAVYLCASSLSGGYNEQFFGPGTRLTVL.

The V call is TRBV28, the J call TRBJ1-5; D ambiguous. The ends were cut back, 6 bases at V and 4 bases at J, with 7 bases in the middle. This CDR3 is 12 amino acids long. Germline assignment: CDR1 MDHEN and CDR2 SYDVKM. CDR3: CASRLVNQPQHF. CDR3 coding DNA: TGTGCCAGCAGGCTGGTTAATCAGCCCCAGCATTTT.

V usage is TRBV18 and J usage is TRBJ2-7; D might be TRBD2 (6 bases). V was clipped by 2 bases and J by 5 bases, with 10 bases between them. This CDR3 contains 13 residues. The germline gives CDR1 KGHSH, CDR2 LQKENI. CDR3 DNA sequence: TGTGCCAGCTCACCAGGAGGGGCAGACGAGCAGTACTTC. Translated: CASSPGGADEQYF.

This chain joins TRBV11-3 and TRBJ1-3; TRBD1 matches 10 bases. Trimming at V came to 2 bases and at J to 3 bases, leaving 7 bases not matched to a gene. The CDR3 is 17 residues long. CDR1 is SGHNT, CDR2 YENEEA, per germline. The DNA for the CDR3 is TGTGCCAGCAGCTTAAGCCCGGGACAGGGGAATGGAAACACCATATATTTT. Its translation is CASSLSPGQGNGNTIYF.

Regarding this clone: Sequence at one end of the junction differs from germline and may be a read error. CDR3 sequence: CVSSSPLRTGGLSQPQHF. Here the CDR3 DNA reads TGTGTCAGCAGCTCCCCCTTACGAACAGGGGGTCTCAGTCAGCCCCAGCATTTT. The V gene is TRBV7-8, the J gene TRBJ1-5; TRBD1 matches at 8 bases. The CDR3 length is 18 residues. Germline assignment: CDR1 SGHVS and CDR2 FQNEAQ.

CDR3 protein: CASSRLFRPNLSYEQYF. The CDR3 DNA is TGCGCCAGCAGTCGGTTGTTTAGGCCTAACCTTTCCTACGAGCAGTACTTC. The chain couples TRBV23-1 to TRBJ2-7; no firm D call. TRBV23-1 is an open reading frame whose function is uncertain. The V gene lost 4 bases and the J gene lost 1 base, with 20 bases spanning the gap. This CDR3 spans 17 amino acids.

CDR3 sequence: CASSLSIDRGYRGYTF. CDR3 nucleotides: TGTGCCAGCAGTTTATCGATCGACAGGGGTTATAGGGGATACACCTTC. This sequence joins TRBV27 and TRBJ1-2; TRBD1 aligns across 8 bases. In germline, CDR1 is MNHEY, CDR2 SMNVEV (reference sequence). This CDR3 is built from 16 residues. V trimming: 0 bases; J trimming: 11 bases; junction bases outside the gene matches: 14.

The gene calls are TRBV5-1 and TRBJ2-7; D gene unclear. The length of the CDR3 is 15 residues. Germline V gene lookup returns CDR1 SGHRS and CDR2 YFSETQ. V lost 2 bases, J lost 2 bases, and 14 bases lay in between. Here the CDR3 DNA reads TGCGCCAGCAGCTTCCTATCCAACGCCGCCTACGAGCAGTACTTC. Amino acid sequence: CASSFLSNAAYEQYF.

This chain connects TRBV5-1 to TRBJ1-1; D is undetermined. CDR3 size: 15 residues. Between the trimmed V and J ends, which lost 1 base and 1 base, there was a span of 11 bases. Germline loops: CDR1 SGHRS, CDR2 YFSETQ. The CDR3 bases are TGCGCCAGCAGCTTGACAACGGTAAGGAACACTGAAGCTTTCTTT. It is translated as CASSLTTVRNTEAFF.

The gene calls are TRBV15 and TRBJ1-4, with D unresolved. V was pared by 1 base and J by 4 bases, with 13 bases between. CDR3 length: 16 residues. CDR1 and CDR2 (germline): LNHNV, YYDKDF (reference sequence). CDR3 residues: CATSRGVTGLNEKLFF. DNA for the CDR3: TGTGCCACCAGCAGAGGGGTCACGGGTCTTAATGAAAAACTGTTTTTT.

The rearrangement links TRBV11-3 to TRBJ1-3; D is undetermined. In germline, CDR1 is SGHNT, CDR2 YENEEA. The CDR3 runs 14 residues. Trimming removed 1 base from V and 0 bases from J, with 4 bases in between. CDR3 amino acids: CASSLGASGNTIYF. CDR3 DNA sequence: TGTGCCAGCAGCTTAGGGGCCTCTGGAAACACCATATATTTT.

This clone was picked up one time. The V and J genes are TRBV7-6 and TRBJ2-6; D is possibly TRBD2 (6 bases). The CDR3 contains 17 residues. The germline gives CDR1 SGHVS, CDR2 FNYEAQ. Trimming stripped 2 bases from V and 0 bases from J, with 11 bases between. CDR3 protein: CASSLTAGGSGANVLTF. The DNA of the CDR3 is TGTGCCAGCAGCTTAACAGCGGGTGGCTCTGGGGCCAACGTCCTGACTTTC.

The chain combines TRBV4-2 with TRBJ2-7, with D possibly TRBD1 on 5 matching bases. V dropped 5 bases and J dropped 1 base, with 18 bases sitting between them. The CDR3 covers 16 residues. Germline CDR1 is LGHNA and CDR2 is YNFKEQ. CDR3: CASSLVGWGLSYEQYF. Written as DNA, the CDR3 is TGTGCCAGCAGCTTGGTTGGGTGGGGCCTATCCTACGAGCAGTACTTC.

This clone came up a few times. This chain uses TRBV6-4 with TRBJ2-7, with D unresolved. This CDR3 has 14 amino acids. Trimming removed 6 bases from V and 6 bases from J, with 18 bases in between. Germline CDR1 reads MRHNA; CDR2 reads SNTAGT. This chain's CDR3 is CASRDPGANLEQYF. The CDR3 bases are TGTGCCAGCAGGGACCCGGGCGCAAACCTCGAGCAGTACTTC.

This clone was picked up one time. The chain has TRBV4-1 and TRBJ2-5; maybe TRBD1 (5 bases). The DNA end favors TRBJ2-7, so the J call may be wrong. Per germline, CDR1 MGHRA and CDR2 YSYEKL. There are 14 residues in the CDR3. CDR3 residues: CASSQAQGGYEQYF. The CDR3 coding sequence is TGCGCCAGCAGCCAAGCTCAGGGCGGCTACGAGCAGTACTTC.

This rearrangement joins TRBV4-3 to TRBJ1-2; no clear D gene. This CDR3 has 12 residues. In germline, CDR1 is LGHNA, CDR2 YSLEER. The germline V and J ends were trimmed by 2 bases and 13 bases, with 14 bases remaining between them. CDR3 in DNA: TGCGCCAGCAGCCAACCTTCGGCAGTTCTCACCTTC. Its translation is CASSQPSAVLTF.

The V and J genes are TRBV6-1 and TRBJ1-2, with D uncertain. CDR1 is MNHNS and CDR2 is SASEGT in the germline V gene. CDR3 length: 16 residues. The V end was cut by 1 base, the J end by 1 base, with 13 bases between. The CDR3, as DNA: TGTGCCAGCAGTGAAGGAAGCGGACGGATTAACTATGGCTACACCTTC. Residues: CASSEGSGRINYGYTF.

This clone has a handful of counts. This rearrangement joins TRBV6-1 to TRBJ2-5; D may match TRBD1 or TRBD2 (6 bases each). The germline V gene has CDR1 MNHNS and CDR2 SASEGT. CDR3 length equals 15 residues. With 6 bases removed from V and 1 base from J, the gap between germline ends came to 15 bases. The CDR3 DNA is TGTGCCAGCAGACCCAGTTGGGGGGCCCAAGAGACCCAGTACTTC. Amino acids: CASRPSWGAQETQYF.

The chain employs TRBV19 and TRBJ2-1; D is perhaps TRBD2 (7 bases). The germline V gene has CDR1 LNHDA and CDR2 SQIVND (reference sequence). The CDR3 runs 16 residues. Trimming took off 0 bases at V and 1 base at J, with 10 bases between the two ends. The CDR3 coding sequence is TGTGCCAGTAGTATAGATCGGGGGGCTTCCTACAATGAGCAGTTCTTC. Translated: CASSIDRGASYNEQFF.

This clone was detected a few times. This likely traces to a read error, being one base from a far larger clone. Additional DNA sequences in this sample encode the identical CDR3. The chain combines TRBV10-3 with TRBJ2-7; D ambiguous. The CDR3 runs to 12 residues. Germline CDR1 ENHRY, CDR2 SYGVKD. CDR3 sequence reads: CASSEAVYEQYF. CDR3 bases: TGTGCCAGCAGTGAGGCCGTATACGAGCAGTACTTC.

V is TRBV5-4 and J is TRBJ2-5; D unresolved. The length of the CDR3 is 11 residues. The V end was cut by 0 bases, the J end by 3 bases, with 0 bases between. Germline V gene lookup returns CDR1 SGHNT and CDR2 YYREEE (reference sequence). For the CDR3, the DNA is TGTGCCAGCAGCTTGGAAGAGACCCAGTACTTC. It encodes CASSLEETQYF.

This chain connects TRBV7-9 to TRBJ1-1, with 7 bases fitting TRBD1. Germline V lookup: CDR1 SEHNR, CDR2 FQNEAQ (reference sequence). CDR3 length equals 15 residues. Trimming removed 3 bases from V and 0 bases from J; junction bases left unmatched: 4. Written as DNA, the CDR3 is TGTGCCAGCAGCTTCCGACAGGGCGTGAACACTGAAGCTTTCTTT. The encoded protein is CASSFRQGVNTEAFF.

The rearrangement links TRBV7-9 to TRBJ2-5; D is perhaps TRBD2 (6 bases). Trimming stripped 5 bases from V and 1 base from J, with 17 bases between. This CDR3 comprises 16 residues. Germline assignment: CDR1 SEHNR and CDR2 FQNEAQ (reference sequence). The CDR3 here is CASSISRELLQETQYF. The CDR3 DNA reads as TGTGCCAGCAGCATATCCCGGGAGCTCCTCCAAGAGACCCAGTACTTC.

J is TRBJ2-1 and V is TRBV14; D is perhaps TRBD2 (6 bases). Germline V CDR1 and CDR2: SGHDN, FVKESK. This CDR3 is 17 amino acids long. The V end lost 1 base, the J end lost 6 bases, and 19 bases lay between the germline ends. The CDR3 coding sequence is TGTGCCAGCAGCCAAGTTTCAGGGCTGGGAGGAGGCAATGAGCAGTTCTTC. It yields the protein CASSQVSGLGGGNEQFF.